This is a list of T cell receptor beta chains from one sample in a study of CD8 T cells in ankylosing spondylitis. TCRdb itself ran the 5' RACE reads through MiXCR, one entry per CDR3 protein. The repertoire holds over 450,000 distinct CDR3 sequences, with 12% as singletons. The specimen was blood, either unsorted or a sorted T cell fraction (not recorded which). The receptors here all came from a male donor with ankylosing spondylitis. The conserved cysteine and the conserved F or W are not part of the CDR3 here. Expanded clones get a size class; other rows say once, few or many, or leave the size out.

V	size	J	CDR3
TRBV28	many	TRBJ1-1	ASSPPTPLNTEAF
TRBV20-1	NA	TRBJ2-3	SAPENRGSFGDTQY
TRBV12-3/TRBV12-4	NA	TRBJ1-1	ASREGQWAEAF
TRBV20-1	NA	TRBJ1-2	CASTGNSNYGYT
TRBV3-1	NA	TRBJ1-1	ASSHPSARTEAF
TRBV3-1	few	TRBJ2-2	ASSRGLAGDSAGELF
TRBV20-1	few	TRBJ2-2	SANILATGELF
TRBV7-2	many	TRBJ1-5	ASSGGTARPQH
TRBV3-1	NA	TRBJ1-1	ASSRDVTEAF
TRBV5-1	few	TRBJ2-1	ASSSTGTGAIYNEQF
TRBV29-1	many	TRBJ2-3	SVEDQWREGEADTQY
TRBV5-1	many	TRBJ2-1	ASSLPPFSGRKGEQF
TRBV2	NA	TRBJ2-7	ASRPLSSYEQY
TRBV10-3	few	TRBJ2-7	AISDRTSGSSYEQY
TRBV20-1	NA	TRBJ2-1	SARDRSSSYNEQF
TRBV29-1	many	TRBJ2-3	SVAGSDTQY
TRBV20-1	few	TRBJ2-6	SARDLRTGTSGSGANVLT
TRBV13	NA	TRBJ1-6	ASSRRTTRLNSPLH
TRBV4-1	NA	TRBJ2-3	ASSQVPSGTDTQY
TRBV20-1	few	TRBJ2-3	SADGFGTDTQY
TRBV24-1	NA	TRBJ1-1	ATRSGDYNTEAF
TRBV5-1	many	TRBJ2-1	ASSLAPGAENEQF
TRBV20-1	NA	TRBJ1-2	SARGLRKQDGYT
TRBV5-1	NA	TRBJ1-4	ASSLRDDLEKLF
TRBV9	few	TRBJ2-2	ASSEGDRVSGELF
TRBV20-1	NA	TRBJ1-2	SASATGYYGYT
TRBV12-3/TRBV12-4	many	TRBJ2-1	ALAENEQF
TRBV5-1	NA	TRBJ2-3	ASSLGLAVVSTDTQY
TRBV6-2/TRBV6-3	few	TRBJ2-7	ASRLSGGWQY
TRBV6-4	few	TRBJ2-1	ASGVSGRGDNEQF
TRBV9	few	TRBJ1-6	ASSVGQSYNSPLH
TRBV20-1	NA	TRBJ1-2	SAPTVGGGYT
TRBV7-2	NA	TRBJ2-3	ASRYGLAADTQY
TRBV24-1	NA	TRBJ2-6	ATSDFGGRGSGANVLT
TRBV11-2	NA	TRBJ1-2	ASGRPSLEGYT
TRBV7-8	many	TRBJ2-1	ASSLVAGAYYNEQF
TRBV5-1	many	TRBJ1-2	ASSSRIQGNYGYT
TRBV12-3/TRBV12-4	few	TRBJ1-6	ASSWQGYNSPLH
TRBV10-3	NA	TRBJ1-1	AISEPLAGKSF
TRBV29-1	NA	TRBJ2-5	SVPPSGRYQETQY
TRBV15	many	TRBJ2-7	ATSNRVKGYEQY
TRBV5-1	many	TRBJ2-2	ASSPGGENTGELF
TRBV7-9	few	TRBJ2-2	ASTRDRNTGELF
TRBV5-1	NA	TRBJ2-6	ASSYGYSGANVLT
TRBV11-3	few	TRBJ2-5	ASSLGRAVETQY
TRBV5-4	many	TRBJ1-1	ASSLTGHSEAF
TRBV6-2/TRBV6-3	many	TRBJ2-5	ASSPIAGRLQETQY
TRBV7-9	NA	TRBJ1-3	ASSVDELSGNTIY
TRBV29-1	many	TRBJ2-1	SVGDSGEQF
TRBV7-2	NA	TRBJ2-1	ASSVFAGSLLNEQF
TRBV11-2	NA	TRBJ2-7	ASSLDGVGAHEQY
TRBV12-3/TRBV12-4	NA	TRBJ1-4	ASSTETGDKLF
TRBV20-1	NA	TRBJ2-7	SGASGSYEQY
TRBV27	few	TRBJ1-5	ASTVTARHQPQH
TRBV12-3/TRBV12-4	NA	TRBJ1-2	ASRHNRGGNYGYT
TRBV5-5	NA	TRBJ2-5	ASSLGHRGETQY
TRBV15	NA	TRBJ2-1	ATSTIAGVFYNEQF
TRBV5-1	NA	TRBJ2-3	ASSLDTRGAGTDAQY